Listed below are T cell receptor beta chains from one sample, sequenced in a study of blood T cells in healthy people across ages. Each CDR3 protein gets one entry after TCRdb re-called the 5' RACE reads with MiXCR. The sample has 1,500,000 or so distinct CDR3 sequences; around 40% are singletons. Sequenced sample: blood. These receptors were collected from a young woman in good health. Each CDR3 is given with its conserved first and last residue. The size field is filled for only some rows; it gives once, few, many or a size class.

v_call	clone_size	j_call	cdr3_aa
TRBV20-1	few	TRBJ2-3	CSARERGFRRVQYF
TRBV4-2	many	TRBJ2-1	CASSQDLYNEQFF
TRBV7-6	.	TRBJ1-2	CASSYGTGSYGYTF
TRBV20-1	.	TRBJ1-2	CSARTTGYTF
TRBV20-1	.	TRBJ1-3	CRTSIQGRNTIYF
TRBV6-6	.	TRBJ2-3	CASSLPGGRGDTDTQYF
TRBV10-3	.	TRBJ2-1	CAISETGGYNEQFF
TRBV4-3	few	TRBJ2-3	CASSQDLGSVADTQYF
TRBV7-2	.	TRBJ2-1	CASSFRTATNEQFF
TRBV29-1	.	TRBJ1-1	CSVAYTGAWGTEAFF
TRBV7-2	.	TRBJ2-2	CASSLVVRGVTGELFF